This TCR beta chain was identified in a study of blood T cell repertoires in COVID-19. Study in general: Both acute and convalescent COVID-19 samples were obtained from the United States, Italy and Spain. PBMCs, B-cell-depleted T cells, or T cells were the source of the cDNA or gDNA that made up the material.

This clone is a singleton in its sample. Authors' processing steps: Estimates of nucleated cell counts were drawn from the amplification of reference gene primers. TCRdb's copy holds only in-frame clones and misses some; the assay was immunoSEQ multiplex PCR. That table gives V, J and clone size, and the DNA gave D and trimming. The repertoire consists of 150,000 to 200,000 clones, with 76% occurring once and the leading ten covering roughly 8.7%. V was shortened by 1 base and J by 0 bases, with 9 bases between the two germline ends. Germline loops: CDR1 LGHDT, CDR2 YNNKEL (reference sequence). The CDR3 loop spans 16 amino acids.

The clonotype comes from a woman aged 45-65 years with active or convalescent COVID-19. The sequenced material came from peripheral blood. The J gene is TRBJ2-2, the V gene TRBV3-1 (or the pseudogene TRBV3-2); tentatively, D is TRBD1 (6 bases). The CDR3 region has the DNA TGTGCCAGCAGCCAAGCAGGGGCTGCGAACACCGGGGAGCTGTTTTTT. Translating gives CASSQAGAANTGELFF.